A selection of T cell receptor beta chains follows, all from one sample in a study of T-cell reconstitution after alpha-beta-depleted transplantation in children. TCRdb recomputed calls from the PCR reads with MiXCR, one row per CDR3 protein. Here the sample spans 200,000 to 300,000 distinct CDR3 sequences, 12% being singletons. This sample comprised PBMCs from the stem cell graft donor, obtained from the stem cell graft. The receptors derive from a human donor who donated a stem cell graft to a child with acute lymphoblastic leukemia. CDR3s include the opening cysteine and the closing phenylalanine or tryptophan. D genes are given only for firm matches. Clone size reads once, few, many, or a class if the clone is expanded.

V,D,J,size,DNA,CDR3
TRBV10-3,TRBD1,TRBJ2-5,many,TGTGCCATCAGTGAGTCTGGACAGGGCCCACAAGAGACCCAGTACTTC,CAISESGQGPQETQYF
TRBV4-3,-,TRBJ1-6,many,TGCGCCAGCGCGGTCTTAGAAGATTCACCCCTCCACTTT,CASAVLEDSPLHF
TRBV27,-,TRBJ1-5,many,TGTGCCAGCAGTTTGACAGCGAATCAGCCCCAGCATTTT,CASSLTANQPQHF
TRBV28,-,TRBJ2-1,many,TGTGCCACCCAGAGTTTAGCCCTCGGGACCAATGAGCAGTTCTTC,CATQSLALGTNEQFF
TRBV5-6,TRBD1,TRBJ1-4,many,TGTGCCAGCAGCTTGGGGACAGGGAGCGAAGAAAAACTGTTTTTT,CASSLGTGSEEKLFF
TRBV18,TRBD1,TRBJ2-3,many,TGTGCCAGCTCACCATTTACAGGGGTTGCAGATACGCAGTATTTT,CASSPFTGVADTQYF
TRBV29-1,TRBD2,TRBJ2-7,many,TGCAGCGTTGTACTAGCGGGAGACGAGCAGTACTTC,CSVVLAGDEQYF
TRBV20-1,-,TRBJ2-4,many,TGCAGTGCTAGAGACTCCAGGGTGGTCAAAAACATTCAGTACTTC,CSARDSRVVKNIQYF
TRBV20-1,TRBD2,TRBJ2-1,many,TGCAGTGCTAGAGATGGAATACGGGAGGTCTACAATGAGCAGTTCTTC,CSARDGIREVYNEQFF
TRBV9,-,TRBJ2-7,many,TGTGCCAGCAGCCCTAGTGGGCTGCCCTACGAGCAGTACTTC,CASSPSGLPYEQYF